One and the same sample provided the 10 T cell receptor beta chains below, sequenced in a study of T cells after yellow fever vaccination. Via MiXCR, TCRdb re-called the 5' RACE reads, giving one row per CDR3 protein. This table holds around 68,000 distinct CDR3 sequences, around 7.8% found once. Source: CD8+ T cells sorted from PBMCs, taken more than 8 days after the first yellow fever vaccination. These receptors were taken from a young man who received the YFV17D yellow fever vaccine.

To note about this clonotype: One end of the junction varies from germline; a read error may be responsible. This chain uses TRBV5-1 with TRBJ2-2; the D call may be TRBD1 or TRBD2 (5 bases each). Germline values: CDR1 SGHRS, CDR2 YFSETQ. CDR3 size: 15 residues. CDR3 sequence (DNA): TGCGCCGGCAGCAAGGGACGCCCGAACACCGGGGAGCTGTTTTTT. This translates into CAGSKGRPNTGELFF.

The chain carries TRBV14 and TRBJ2-7, with 9 bases identical to TRBD1. This CDR3 region has 14 residues. V shed 2 bases and J 6 bases; nucleotides not matched to a gene: 5. Germline CDR1 is SGHDN and CDR2 is FVKESK. In DNA, the CDR3 is TGTGCCAGCAGCCAAACCGGGACAGGGTCCGAGCAGTACTTC. It encodes CASSQTGTGSEQYF. Based on the CDR3 plus reference TRBV14 and TRBJ2-7, the full variable domain is EAGVTQFPSHSVIEKGQTVTLRCDPISGHDNLYWYRRVMGKEIKFLLHFVKESKQDESGMPNNRFLAERTGGTYSTLKVQPAELEDSGVYFCASSQTGTGSEQYFGPGTRLTVT.

This clonotype was detected many times. This chain joins TRBV27 and TRBJ1-2; D might be TRBD1 (6 bases). The CDR3 length is 12 residues. Germline V CDR1 and CDR2: MNHEY, SMNVEV (reference sequence). V was clipped by 1 base and J by 8 bases, with 8 bases between them. The CDR3 loop is CASSLYGGGYTF. CDR3 nucleotide sequence: TGTGCCAGCAGTTTATACGGGGGCGGCTACACCTTC.

This clonotype was observed at least ten times. The chain couples TRBV4-1 to TRBJ2-2; unclear D gene. The CDR3 spans 12 residues. V gave up 5 bases and J gave up 5 bases, with 6 bases separating them. From germline, CDR1 is MGHRA and CDR2 YSYEKL. CDR3 nucleotide sequence: TGCGCCAGCAGCTTATGGACCGGGGAGCTGTTTTTT. This translates into CASSLWTGELFF.

This clonotype was recorded a few times. The chain's CDR3 is CASSYSIGTSYEQYV. CDR3 nucleotide sequence: TGTGCCAGCAGTTACTCGATAGGGACGTCCTACGAGCAGTACGTC. The chain couples TRBV6-2 or TRBV6-3 to TRBJ2-7; D is perhaps TRBD1 or TRBD2 (5 bases each). Germline V gene data show CDR1 as MNHEY and CDR2 as SVGEGT. The CDR3 runs to 15 residues. V was shortened by 0 bases and J by 1 base, with 10 bases between the two germline ends.

As concerns this clonotype: This may stem from a read error, because a much larger clone lies one nucleotide away. This rearrangement joins TRBV7-9 to TRBJ1-1; TRBD1 aligns across 8 bases. From germline, CDR1 is SEHNR and CDR2 FQNEAQ (reference sequence). The CDR3 has 16 amino acids. CDR3 in DNA: TGTGCCAGCAGCAACCGGGACAGGCCCCTGAAGACTGAAGCTTTCTTT. Amino acids: CASSNRDRPLKTEAFF.

This clonotype was counted ten times or more. The chain joins TRBV2 to TRBJ2-7, with D tentatively TRBD1 (6 bases). Germline assignment: CDR1 SNHLY and CDR2 FYNNEI. V lost 0 bases and J lost 3, with 12 bases in between. The CDR3 is 15 amino acids. CDR3 region: CASSEARGLHYEQYF. The CDR3 DNA reads as TGTGCCAGCAGTGAAGCCAGGGGATTACACTACGAGCAGTACTTC.

This chain uses TRBV6-1 with TRBJ1-6, with D uncertain. Germline CDR1 reads MNHNS; CDR2 reads SASEGT. The CDR3 runs 16 residues. V lost 5 bases and J 4 bases, leaving 15 bases between the germline ends. CDR3: CASSIRLVGYNSPLHF. The CDR3 DNA follows: TGTGCCAGCAGTATCCGCCTGGTGGGTTATAATTCACCCCTCCACTTT.

Many counts were recorded for this clonotype. The V gene is TRBV6-1, the J gene TRBJ2-1, with D hard to call. The V gene lost 5 bases and the J gene lost 0 bases, with 14 bases spanning the gap. CDR3 length equals 16 residues. Per the germline V gene, CDR1 is MNHNS and CDR2 is SASEGT. Here the CDR3 DNA reads TGTGCCAGCAGTCCCGACTTCCCGAGCTCCTACAATGAGCAGTTCTTC. Its protein product is CASSPDFPSSYNEQFF.

The rearrangement uses TRBV7-2 and TRBJ2-1; 8 bases fit TRBD1. J was trimmed by 2 bases and V by 1 base; bases with no gene match: 7. The CDR3 spans 17 residues. The V gene's germline CDR1 is SGHTA and CDR2 FQGNSA. The CDR3 loop reads CASSLVTGTGPYNEQFF. The CDR3 coding sequence is TGTGCCAGCAGCTTAGTAACGGGGACAGGTCCCTACAATGAGCAGTTCTTC.